This TCR beta chain stems from a study of neoadjuvant anti-PD-1 for oral cavity cancer. General study findings and limits: Higher pretreatment Treg/Th17 ratios tracked higher pretreatment blood clonality.

Turning to this clone: Antigen: not known.

Germline CDR1 and CDR2: MNHNY and SVGAGI (reference sequence). The CDR3 has 13 residues. Trimming pared 4 bases from V and 5 bases from J, leaving 10 bases between. The protocol was immunoSEQ multiplex PCR, while the TCRdb copy is restricted to in-frame clones and leaves out a portion. The table shows around 14,000 clones, with 70% to 85% occurring only once. The time point is: after neoadjuvant nivolumab, at surgical resection. Patients had newly diagnosed, untreated stage II-IVA oral cavity squamous cell carcinoma. The chain recombines TRBV6-6 with TRBJ2-3; D perhaps matches TRBD2 (5 bases). The sample here was PBMCs, taken after nivolumab (anti-PD-1) treatment. The receptor's source is a person aged 35-79 years with oral cavity squamous cell carcinoma. CDR3 region: CASSWRTVDTQYF. CDR3 nucleotide sequence: TGTGCCAGCAGTTGGAGGACGGTAGATACGCAGTATTTT.